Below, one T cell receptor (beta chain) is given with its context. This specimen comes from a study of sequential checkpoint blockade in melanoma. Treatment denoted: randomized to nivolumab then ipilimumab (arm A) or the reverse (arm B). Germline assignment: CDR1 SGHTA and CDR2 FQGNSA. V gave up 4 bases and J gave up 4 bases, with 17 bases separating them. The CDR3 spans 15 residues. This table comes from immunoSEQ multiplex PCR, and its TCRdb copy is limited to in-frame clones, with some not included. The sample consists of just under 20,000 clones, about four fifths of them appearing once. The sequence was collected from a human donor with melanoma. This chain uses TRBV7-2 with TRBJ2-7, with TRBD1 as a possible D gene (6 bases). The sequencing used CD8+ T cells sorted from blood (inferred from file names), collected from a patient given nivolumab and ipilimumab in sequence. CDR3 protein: CASSSTNRASYEQYF. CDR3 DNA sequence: TGTGCCAGCAGCTCCACAAACAGGGCCAGTTACGAGCAGTACTTC.